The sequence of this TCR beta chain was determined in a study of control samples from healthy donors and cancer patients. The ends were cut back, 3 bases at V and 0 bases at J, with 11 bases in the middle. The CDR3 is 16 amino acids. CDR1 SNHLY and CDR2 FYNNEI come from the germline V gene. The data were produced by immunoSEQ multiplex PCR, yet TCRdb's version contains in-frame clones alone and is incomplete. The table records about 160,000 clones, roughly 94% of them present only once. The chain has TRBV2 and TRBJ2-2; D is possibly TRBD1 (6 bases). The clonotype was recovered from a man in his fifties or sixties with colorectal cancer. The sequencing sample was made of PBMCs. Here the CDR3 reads CASSEQGPSNTGELFF. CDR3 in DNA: TGTGCCAGCAGTGAGCAGGGGCCGTCGAACACCGGGGAGCTGTTTTTT.